Presented here are 17 T cell receptor beta chains from one specimen sequenced in a study of T cell responses to AZD1222 COVID-19 vaccine. Sequencing used immunoSEQ multiplex PCR; TCRdb keeps in-frame clones, though not all of them. This table has about 100,000 clones, about 83% appearing once. The sequencing used peripheral blood, collected on day 0 of AZD1222 vaccination. Receptors were obtained from an adult in good health.

The gene calls are TRBV5-1 and TRBJ1-2; 9 nucleotides align to TRBD1. The germline CDR1 and CDR2 sequences are SGHRS and YFSETQ. The J segment lost 7 bases and the V segment lost 2 bases, leaving 12 bases of the junction unmatched. This CDR3 comprises 16 residues. The CDR3 region is CASSLPGQGAWGGYTF. CDR3 coding DNA: TGCGCCAGCAGCTTACCGGGACAGGGAGCTTGGGGTGGCTACACCTTC.

This chain uses TRBV6-5 with TRBJ2-4, with a weak D call TRBD1 (5 bases). Germline V lookup: CDR1 MNHEY, CDR2 SVGAGI. This CDR3 has 14 amino acids. Trimming removed 0 bases at V and 5 bases at J, with 8 bases between. CDR3 amino acids: CASSYSKGQNIQYF. DNA of the CDR3: TGTGCCAGCAGTTACTCGAAGGGGCAAAACATTCAGTACTTC.

The chain carries TRBV4-3 and TRBJ1-1, with no clear D. This CDR3 comprises 14 residues. V was trimmed by 0 bases and J by 6 bases, leaving 11 bases between them. Germline lookup yields CDR1 LGHNA and CDR2 YSLEER. DNA of the CDR3: TGCGCCAGCAGCCAAGATGGCCCCGGCGCTGAAGCTTTCTTT. This gives the protein CASSQDGPGAEAFF.

V usage is TRBV6-5 and J usage is TRBJ2-7, with D unresolved. V was shortened by 6 bases and J by 7 bases, with 13 bases between the two germline ends. There are 12 residues in the CDR3. Germline V lookup: CDR1 MNHEY, CDR2 SVGAGI. The CDR3, as DNA: TGTGCCAGCAGGCCGGGCTGGAATGAGCAGTACTTC. This translates into CASRPGWNEQYF.

The gene calls are TRBV6-5 and TRBJ1-2; D is uncertain. There are 12 residues in the CDR3. Trimming took 0 bases from V and 8 from J, leaving 7 bases between them. Germline CDR1 and CDR2: MNHEY and SVGAGI. The CDR3 DNA follows: TGTGCCAGCAGTTACTCGGGCTTGGGCTACACCTTC. It encodes CASSYSGLGYTF.

J is TRBJ1-4 and V is TRBV18, with a possible D match to TRBD1 (5 bases). V was shortened by 2 bases and J by 8 bases, with 18 bases between the two germline ends. The germline gives CDR1 KGHSH, CDR2 LQKENI. The CDR3 is 16 amino acids. CDR3 bases: TGTGCCAGCTCACCAGCGTCCCAGGGTCGATACGAAAAACTGTTTTTT. As protein: CASSPASQGRYEKLFF. The variable domain in full, with the rest retrieved from reference TRBV18 and TRBJ1-4, is NAGVMQNPRHLVRRRGQEARLRCSPMKGHSHVYWYRQLPEEGLKFMVYLQKENIIDESGMPKERFSAEFPKEGPSILRIQQVVRGDSAAYFCASSPASQGRYEKLFFGSGTQLSVL.

The chain combines TRBV6-5 with TRBJ1-2; tentatively, D is TRBD1 (6 bases). Trimming left V 2 bases short and J 4 bases short, with 8 bases between. The CDR3 extends over 13 amino acids. CDR1 and CDR2 (germline): MNHEY, SVGAGI. The CDR3 coding sequence is TGTGCCAGCAGTTACGGACAGCCCTATGGCTACACCTTC. Its protein product is CASSYGQPYGYTF.

CDR3 bases: TGCGCCAGCAGCCAAGACCCATCCGGAGGGAACCTCGGGCAGCCCCAGCATTTT. It codes for CASSQDPSGGNLGQPQHF. The V and J genes are TRBV4-1 and TRBJ1-5; no clear D gene. CDR3 length equals 18 residues. Germline CDR1 is MGHRA and CDR2 is YSYEKL. Between the trimmed V and J ends, which lost 0 bases and 7 bases, there was a span of 22 bases.

The chain links TRBV19 to TRBJ1-2; D not resolved. V was trimmed by 7 bases and J by 0 bases, leaving 12 bases between them. The germline CDR1 and CDR2 sequences are LNHDA and SQIVND (reference sequence). This CDR3 contains 14 residues. CDR3 nucleotides: TGTGCCAGTACTGACCTCCCAGCTAACTATGGCTACACCTTC. This translates into CASTDLPANYGYTF. Together with reference TRBV19 and TRBJ1-2, the CDR3 gives the full variable domain: DGGITQSPKYLFRKEGQNVTLSCEQNLNHDAMYWYRQDPGQGLRLIYYSQIVNDFQKGDIAEGYSVSREKKESFPLTVTSAQKNPTAFYLCASTDLPANYGYTFGSGTRLTVV.

This chain links TRBV25-1 with TRBJ1-2; the D is unclear. The germline V gene encodes CDR1 MGHDK and CDR2 SYGVNS. The CDR3 covers 13 residues. The V and J ends lost 3 bases and 2 bases respectively, with 7 bases between them. The CDR3 sequence: CASSEDGNYGYTF. The DNA of the CDR3 is TGTGCCAGCAGTGAGGACGGCAACTATGGCTACACCTTC.

There are a few counts of this clone. The chain is built from TRBV6-6 and TRBJ1-1; D is possibly TRBD1 (6 bases). Trimming removed 5 bases from V and 0 bases from J, with 13 bases in between. CDR3 size: 15 residues. The germline V gene has CDR1 MNHNY and CDR2 SVGAGI (reference sequence). The CDR3 loop reads CASSLGQQMNTEAFF. For the CDR3, the DNA is TGTGCCAGCAGTCTGGGACAACAAATGAACACTGAAGCTTTCTTT.

The chain is built from TRBV30 and TRBJ2-1, with D hard to call. With 8 bases removed from V and 6 bases from J, the gap between germline ends came to 11 bases. Per germline, CDR1 GTSNPN and CDR2 SVGIG (reference sequence). The CDR3 sequence is 11 residues long. CDR3 sequence reads: CAGAVGNEQFF. The CDR3 region has the DNA TGTGCCGGCGCAGTAGGCAATGAGCAGTTCTTC.

The rearrangement joins TRBV12-3 or TRBV12-4 to TRBJ1-1; the D gene is possibly TRBD1 (5 bases). Trimming removed 7 bases from V and 13 bases from J, with 16 bases in between. The CDR3 is 11 amino acids. The CDR3 region has the DNA TGTGCCAGCACCCCCGGGGCGGGGGTTTTCTTT. It is translated as CASTPGAGVFF.

The chain links TRBV19 to TRBJ2-4, with D tentatively TRBD1 or TRBD2 (6 bases each). Per the germline V gene, CDR1 is LNHDA and CDR2 is SQIVND (reference sequence). The length of the CDR3 is 14 residues. V was shortened by 2 bases and J by 7 bases, with 12 bases between the two germline ends. The chain's CDR3 is CASSITGAGNIQYF. CDR3 nucleotides: TGTGCCAGTAGTATAACGGGGGCGGGTAACATTCAGTACTTC.

The V and J genes are TRBV15 and TRBJ1-2, with no clear D. Germline V lookup: CDR1 LNHNV, CDR2 YYDKDF (reference sequence). CDR3 size: 13 residues. The V and J ends lost 1 base and 2 bases respectively, with 5 bases between them. CDR3 in DNA: TGTGCCACCAGCAGAGGAGAAAACTATGGCTACACCTTC. Its protein is CATSRGENYGYTF.

V and J are TRBV7-2 and TRBJ2-5; 9 positions match TRBD1. J was trimmed by 2 bases and V by 1 base; bases with no gene match: 2. Germline CDR1 and CDR2: SGHTA and FQGNSA. This CDR3 is 15 amino acids long. CDR3 in DNA: TGTGCCAGCAGCTTAGGGGACAGGGCGCAAGAGACCCAGTACTTC. It codes for CASSLGDRAQETQYF.

The chain has TRBV19 and TRBJ1-2; D is unclear. Germline V gene data show CDR1 as LNHDA and CDR2 as SQIVND (reference sequence). The CDR3 contains 15 residues. V shed 4 bases and J shed 8 bases, with 20 bases lying between them. This chain's CDR3 is CASSTSSPRGRGYTF. The CDR3 region has the DNA TGTGCCAGTAGTACCTCCTCCCCCCGGGGTAGAGGCTACACCTTC.